This TCR beta chain was sequenced in a study of shared clonotypes between healthy human individuals. In the study's own analysis: Junction-only immunoSEQ data arrived without quality scores, meaning filtering differed. The table came from immunoSEQ multiplex PCR; TCRdb's copy has only in-frame clones and leaves some out. The V and J calls and clone size come from that table; D and trimming were worked out from the DNA. Of about 330,000 clones in the sample, around nine tenths were seen once. About this clone itself: As yet, its antigen is unknown.

General study findings and limits: Sharing across four donors was seen in approximately 5.2% of naive CD4 clonotypes. The study's rarefaction showed incomplete sorted-subset sequencing despite large depth.

CD45RO+ cells were combined with CCR7-negative CD45RA+ TemRA cells to form CD8 memory. V was clipped by 3 bases and J by 5 bases, with 7 bases between them. The CDR3 loop spans 13 amino acids. Germline V gives CDR1 KGHSH, CDR2 LQKENI. The sequenced sample was memory CD8+ T cells sorted from blood. Subset here: CD45RO+ cells pooled with CCR7-negative TemRA cells. This chain links TRBV18 with TRBJ2-2, with D unclear. This receptor was obtained from a man aged 18 to 30 in good health. CDR3 nucleotide sequence: TGTGCCAGCTCACCTCCGTGGACCGGGGAGCTGTTTTTT. Amino acid sequence: CASSPPWTGELFF.